One sample yielded the 27 T cell receptor beta chains listed below, sequenced in a study of blood T cell repertoires in COVID-19. Sequencing was performed with immunoSEQ multiplex PCR; in TCRdb, only in-frame clones are kept and a portion is missing. Among approximately 210,000 clones listed, about nine tenths were seen once. Sequencing was done on a sample of peripheral blood. The receptors were gathered from a woman in her forties with acute or convalescent COVID-19.

This chain uses TRBV29-1 with TRBJ1-5, with D tentatively TRBD1 (5 bases). Between the trimmed V and J ends, which lost 6 bases and 1 base, there was a span of 7 bases. Germline V lookup: CDR1 SQVTM, CDR2 ANQGSEA. CDR3 size: 12 residues. Here the CDR3 reads CSVRASNQPQHF. CDR3 in DNA: TGCAGCGTCAGGGCCAGCAATCAGCCCCAGCATTTT.

The J gene is TRBJ1-2, the V gene TRBV12-3 or TRBV12-4; D is unclear. This CDR3 has 13 amino acids. With 2 bases removed from V and 2 bases from J, the gap between germline ends came to 6 bases. This CDR3 reads CASSLTLNYGYTF. CDR3 sequence (DNA): TGTGCCAGCAGTTTAACTTTGAACTATGGCTACACCTTC.

The gene calls are TRBV12-3 or TRBV12-4 and TRBJ2-2; unclear D gene. The CDR3 spans 13 residues. The ends were cut back, 2 bases at V and 8 bases at J, with 9 bases in the middle. The CDR3 is CASSLFSVGELFF. The CDR3 DNA sequence: TGTGCCAGCAGTTTATTTAGTGTAGGGGAGCTGTTTTTT.

The chain uses TRBV7-6 and TRBJ1-1; tentative D call: TRBD1 (5 bases). Trimming left V 1 base short and J 4 bases short, with 19 bases between. The CDR3 is 17 residues long. In germline, CDR1 is SGHVS, CDR2 FNYEAQ. This chain's CDR3 is CASSLGDRAGWSTEAFF. The CDR3 DNA is TGTGCCAGCAGCTTAGGGGATAGGGCAGGGTGGTCCACTGAAGCTTTCTTT.

The rearrangement uses TRBV5-8 and TRBJ1-3; D call uncertain. Per germline, CDR1 SGHTS and CDR2 YDEGEE. V was shortened by 0 bases and J by 7 bases, with 8 bases between the two germline ends. The CDR3 consists of 13 residues. CDR3 residues: CASSLGLVNTIYF. CDR3 DNA sequence: TGTGCCAGCAGCTTGGGACTCGTGAACACCATATATTTT.

This chain uses TRBV6-1 with TRBJ2-2; D may be TRBD1 (5 bases). Trimming left V 2 bases short and J 1 base short, with 11 bases between. The CDR3 consists of 16 residues. CDR1 is MNHNS, CDR2 SASEGT, per germline. The CDR3 sequence is CASSELTGQNTGELFF. The CDR3 DNA reads as TGTGCCAGCAGTGAACTCACAGGCCAGAACACCGGGGAGCTGTTTTTT.

The chain couples TRBV7-9 to TRBJ2-2; TRBD1 aligns across 10 bases. CDR3 size: 15 residues. The ends lost 10 bases at V and 3 bases at J; junction bases unmatched: 8. The germline CDR1 and CDR2 sequences are SEHNR and FQNEAQ (reference sequence). CDR3 amino acids: CATTEGQGHTGELFF. The CDR3 DNA follows: TGTGCCACCACAGAGGGACAGGGGCACACCGGGGAGCTGTTTTTT.

This chain connects TRBV29-1 to TRBJ1-2, with D hard to call. The germline gives CDR1 SQVTM, CDR2 ANQGSEA. V was shortened by 6 bases and J by 1 base, with 15 bases between the two germline ends. This CDR3 region has 14 residues. DNA of the CDR3: TGCAGCGTCCTCAGACTGGGTCGTAACTATGGCTACACCTTC. Protein sequence: CSVLRLGRNYGYTF.

The chain recombines TRBV4-2 with TRBJ1-1; D is uncertain. The CDR3 sequence is 14 residues long. Germline V lookup: CDR1 LGHNA, CDR2 YNFKEQ. Trimming cost V 4 bases and J 5 bases, with 14 bases left between them. The CDR3 protein is CASSPLGGGTEAFF. The CDR3 coding sequence is TGTGCCAGCAGCCCTCTGGGAGGTGGTACTGAAGCTTTCTTT.

V usage is TRBV2 and J usage is TRBJ2-1; 9 bases fit TRBD1. J lost 4 bases, V lost 3 bases, and 4 bases had no gene match. Germline values: CDR1 SNHLY, CDR2 FYNNEI. This CDR3 spans 15 amino acids. The CDR3 DNA reads TGTGCCAGCAGTGAGTCGGGACAGGGATACAATGAGCAGTTCTTC. It translates to CASSESGQGYNEQFF.

The rearrangement uses TRBV6-5 and TRBJ1-5; 10 nucleotides agree with TRBD1. Trimming took 5 bases from V and 2 from J; bases not matched to a gene: 3. The CDR3 is made up of 15 amino acids. CDR1 is MNHEY and CDR2 is SVGAGI in the germline V gene. CDR3 loop: CASSRQGAGNQPQHF. In DNA form, the CDR3 reads TGTGCCAGCAGTCGACAGGGGGCAGGCAATCAGCCCCAGCATTTT.

This chain connects TRBV7-9 to TRBJ1-2, with TRBD1 as a possible D gene (5 bases). Germline-derived CDR1 and CDR2 are SEHNR and FQNEAQ (reference sequence). CDR3 length: 13 amino acids. The V gene lost 2 bases and the J gene lost 3 bases, with 7 bases spanning the gap. The CDR3 here is CASSLTGDYGYTF. The CDR3 nucleotides read TGTGCCAGCAGCTTAACGGGGGACTATGGCTACACCTTC.

The V and J genes are TRBV5-5 and TRBJ2-7, with 8 bases that match TRBD1. The germline gives CDR1 SGHKS, CDR2 YYEKEE (reference sequence). This CDR3 contains 15 residues. V lost 3 bases and J lost 3; bases outside the gene matches: 8. CDR3 DNA: TGTGCCAGCAGCTCTCCGGGGACAGGATACTACGAGCAGTACGTC. Translation: CASSSPGTGYYEQYV.

This sequence joins TRBV3-1 (or the pseudogene TRBV3-2) and TRBJ1-1, with 9 positions matching TRBD1. CDR3 size: 14 residues. V dropped 4 bases and J dropped 5; count of bases not matched to a gene: 5. Germline CDR1 reads LGHDT; CDR2 reads YNNKEL (reference sequence). The DNA of the CDR3 is TGTGCCAGCAGCCGGACAGGGGACTGGACTGAAGCTTTCTTT. Amino acids: CASSRTGDWTEAFF.

This clone is a singleton in its sample. The genes are TRBV5-6 and TRBJ1-2, with 7 nucleotides matching TRBD1. Germline assignment: CDR1 SGHDT and CDR2 YYEEEE. The V segment lost 2 bases and the J segment 4 bases; nucleotides outside the gene matches: 2. The CDR3 length is 13 residues. CDR3 region: CASSLGGRYGYTF. The CDR3 region has the DNA TGTGCCAGCAGCTTAGGGGGCCGCTATGGCTACACCTTC.

The chain links TRBV6-6 to TRBJ1-2; TRBD1 matches at 8 bases. V shed 5 bases, J shed 4 bases, and the junction held 9 bases outside the gene matches. The germline V gene has CDR1 MNHNY and CDR2 SVGAGI (reference sequence). This CDR3 spans 15 amino acids. The CDR3 DNA follows: TGTGCCAGCAGTCCCACCAGGGGGCAGAGCTATGGCTACACCTTC. Amino acid sequence: CASSPTRGQSYGYTF.

V and J are TRBV10-2 and TRBJ1-2; the D gene is possibly TRBD1 (5 bases). The CDR3 length is 15 residues. Germline-derived CDR1 and CDR2 are WSHSY and SAAADI. V lost 0 bases and J lost 5, with 13 bases in between. The CDR3 DNA reads as TGCGCCAGCAGTGAGTCGACAGCCAGAGGATATGGCTACACCTTC. Its translation is CASSESTARGYGYTF.

This clone was seen a single time. The chain joins TRBV19 to TRBJ1-2; TRBD1 might be the D (5 bases). V lost 3 bases and J 5 bases, leaving 19 bases between the germline ends. The CDR3 runs 16 residues. Germline V gene sequence: CDR1 LNHDA, CDR2 SQIVND (reference sequence). The CDR3 region is CASSIGLEGIRYGYTF. The CDR3 region has the DNA TGTGCCAGTAGTATTGGCTTGGAGGGGATTCGTTATGGCTACACCTTC.

The V call is TRBV30, the J call TRBJ1-5; 11 bases are shared with TRBD1. CDR1 is GTSNPN, CDR2 SVGIG, per germline (reference sequence). The CDR3 totals 14 residues. Unmatched junction bases numbered 7, after V lost 3 bases and J lost 9 bases. CDR3 protein: CAWRKGTGGRPQHF. Here the CDR3 DNA reads TGTGCCTGGAGGAAGGGGACAGGGGGGAGGCCCCAGCATTTT.

CDR3 protein: CASRQGGSDRDYNSPLHF. The DNA for the CDR3 is TGTGCAAGTCGCCAAGGTGGGTCTGACAGGGACTATAATTCACCCCTCCACTTT. The chain is built from TRBV12-2 and TRBJ1-6; TRBD1, the table's D call, was not compared with the DNA. TRBV12-2 is described as a pseudogene. There are 18 residues in the CDR3.

The chain recombines TRBV9 with TRBJ1-2; D is possibly TRBD1 (5 bases). Germline V gene lookup returns CDR1 SGDLS and CDR2 YYNGEE. V dropped 0 bases and J dropped 4 bases, with 10 bases sitting between them. The CDR3 extends over 14 amino acids. The CDR3 DNA reads TGTGCCAGCAGCGTAGGACAGAACATCTATGGCTACACCTTC. This gives the protein CASSVGQNIYGYTF.

The rearrangement uses TRBV5-1 and TRBJ1-2; D possibly corresponds to TRBD1 (5 bases). The CDR3 has 13 amino acids. The V and J ends lost 0 bases and 6 bases respectively, with 9 bases between them. Germline-derived CDR1 and CDR2 are SGHRS and YFSETQ. The CDR3 DNA follows: TGCGCCAGCAGCTTGGTTGCGGGACATGGCTACACCTTC. Translation gives CASSLVAGHGYTF.

The genes are TRBV5-1 and TRBJ2-3; 8 positions match TRBD1. CDR3 length: 20 amino acids. The junction had 22 bases not matched to a gene; V was cut back by 3 bases and J by 4 bases. Germline CDR1 is SGHRS and CDR2 is YFSETQ. The CDR3 reads CASSSDRGPGLRRQADTQYF. DNA of the CDR3: TGCGCCAGCAGCTCAGACAGGGGACCTGGACTCCGCCGACAAGCAGATACGCAGTATTTT.

This sequence joins TRBV28 and TRBJ1-1, with 9 positions matching TRBD1. V was clipped by 5 bases and J by 2 bases; unmatched bases: 12. The CDR3 is made up of 17 amino acids. CDR1 is MDHEN and CDR2 is SYDVKM in the germline V gene. In DNA form, the CDR3 reads TGTGCCAGCAGTAGAGGGGGGGCACAGGGGGCAAACACTGAAGCTTTCTTT. Amino acids: CASSRGGAQGANTEAFF.

V gene TRBV5-1 combines with J gene TRBJ2-4; TRBD2 matches at 11 bases. The V gene end was trimmed by 0 bases and the J gene end by 7 bases; junction bases not matched to a gene: 15. Per the germline V gene, CDR1 is SGHRS and CDR2 is YFSETQ. This CDR3 is built from 19 residues. The CDR3 sequence: CASSLAASGGHSQRNIQYF. CDR3 in DNA: TGCGCCAGCAGCTTGGCTGCTAGCGGGGGGCACAGCCAAAGGAACATTCAGTACTTC.

The V call is TRBV6-5, the J call TRBJ1-4; D uncertain. V lost 6 bases and J lost 1, with 9 bases in between. The CDR3 is made up of 14 amino acids. Germline lookup yields CDR1 MNHEY and CDR2 SVGAGI. The DNA for the CDR3 is TGTGCCAGCAGATCGGGGATAACTAATGAAAAACTGTTTTTT. This encodes CASRSGITNEKLFF.

J is TRBJ1-2 and V is TRBV9; no definite D call. V lost 4 bases to trimming and J lost 0 bases, with 16 bases between them. CDR3 size: 16 residues. CDR1 is SGDLS, CDR2 YYNGEE, per germline. The CDR3 region is CASSRTGREANYGYTF. The DNA for the CDR3 is TGTGCCAGCAGCCGAACGGGGAGGGAAGCTAACTATGGCTACACCTTC.